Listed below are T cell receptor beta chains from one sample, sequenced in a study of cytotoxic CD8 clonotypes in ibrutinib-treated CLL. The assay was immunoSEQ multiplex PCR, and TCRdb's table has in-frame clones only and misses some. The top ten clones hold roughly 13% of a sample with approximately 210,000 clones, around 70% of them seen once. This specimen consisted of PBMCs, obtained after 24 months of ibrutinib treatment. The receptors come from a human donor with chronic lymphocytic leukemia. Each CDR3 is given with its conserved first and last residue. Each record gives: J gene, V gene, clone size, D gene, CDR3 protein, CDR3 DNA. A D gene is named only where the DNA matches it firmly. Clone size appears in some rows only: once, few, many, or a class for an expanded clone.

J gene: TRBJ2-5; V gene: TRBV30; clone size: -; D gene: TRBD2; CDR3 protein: CAWTRAGGPLETQYF; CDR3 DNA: TGTGCCTGGACGCGGGCGGGAGGGCCTCTAGAGACCCAGTACTTC
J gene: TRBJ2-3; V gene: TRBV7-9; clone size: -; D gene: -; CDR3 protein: CASSLGGESTDTQYF; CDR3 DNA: TGTGCCAGCAGCTTAGGGGGGGAGAGCACAGATACGCAGTATTTT
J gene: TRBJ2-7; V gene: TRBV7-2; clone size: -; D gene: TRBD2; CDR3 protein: CASSQPWVAGDEQYF; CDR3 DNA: TGTGCCAGCAGCCAACCCTGGGTAGCGGGAGACGAGCAGTACTTC
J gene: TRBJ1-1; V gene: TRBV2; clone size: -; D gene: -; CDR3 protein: CASRKKIITGTSEAFF; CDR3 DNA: TGTGCCAGCAGGAAAAAAATAATCACAGGGACGTCTGAAGCTTTCTTT
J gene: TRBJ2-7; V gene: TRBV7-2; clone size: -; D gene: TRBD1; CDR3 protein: CASSLALGLRQGEQYF; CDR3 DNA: TGTGCCAGCAGCCTCGCCCTGGGACTGAGACAGGGGGAGCAGTACTTC
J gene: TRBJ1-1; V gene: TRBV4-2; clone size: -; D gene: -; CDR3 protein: CASSQQGFEAFF; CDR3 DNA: TGTGCCAGCAGCCAACAGGGGTTTGAAGCTTTCTTT
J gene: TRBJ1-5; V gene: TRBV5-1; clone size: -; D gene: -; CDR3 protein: CASSPDTFSNQPQHF; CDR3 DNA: TGCGCCAGCAGCCCCGACACCTTTAGCAATCAGCCCCAGCATTTT
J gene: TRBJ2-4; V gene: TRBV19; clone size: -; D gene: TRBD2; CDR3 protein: CASSNSGGLVIQYF; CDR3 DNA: TGTGCCAGTAGTAATAGCGGGGGCCTGGTCATTCAGTACTTC
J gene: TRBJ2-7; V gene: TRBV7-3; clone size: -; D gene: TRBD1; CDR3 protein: CASSITGGSSYEQYF; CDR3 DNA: TGTGCCAGCAGCATAACAGGGGGTAGCTCCTACGAGCAGTACTTC
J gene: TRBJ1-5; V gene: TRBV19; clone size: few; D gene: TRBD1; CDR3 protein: CASSVGQGGNQPQHF; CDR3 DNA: TGTGCCAGTAGTGTTGGACAGGGTGGGAATCAGCCCCAGCATTTT
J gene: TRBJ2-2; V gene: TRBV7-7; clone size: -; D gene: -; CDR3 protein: CASSLDGPNTGELFF; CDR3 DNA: TGTGCCAGCAGCTTGGACGGACCGAACACCGGGGAGCTGTTTTTT
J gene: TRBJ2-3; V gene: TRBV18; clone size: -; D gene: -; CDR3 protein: CASSPAVTDTQYF; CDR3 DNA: TGTGCCAGCTCACCGGCAGTCACAGATACGCAGTATTTT
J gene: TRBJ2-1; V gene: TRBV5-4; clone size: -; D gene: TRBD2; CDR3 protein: CASSLGLAGRNEQFF; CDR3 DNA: TGTGCCAGCAGCTTAGGACTAGCGGGACGCAATGAGCAGTTCTTC
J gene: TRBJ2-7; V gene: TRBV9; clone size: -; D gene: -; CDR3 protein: CASSVGLGSVYEQYF; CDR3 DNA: TGTGCCAGCAGCGTAGGATTAGGAAGTGTCTACGAGCAGTACTTC
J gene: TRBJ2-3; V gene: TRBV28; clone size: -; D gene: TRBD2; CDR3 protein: CASRPTSGRSTDTQYF; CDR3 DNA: TGTGCCAGCAGGCCCACTAGCGGGAGAAGCACAGATACGCAGTATTTT
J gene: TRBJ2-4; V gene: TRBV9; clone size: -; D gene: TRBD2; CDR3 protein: CASSVAGENIQYF; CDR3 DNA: TGTGCCAGCAGCGTTGCGGGGGAAAACATTCAGTACTTC
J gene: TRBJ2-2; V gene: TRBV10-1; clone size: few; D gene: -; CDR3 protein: CASTKDLQSGELFF; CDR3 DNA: TGCGCCAGCACTAAGGATCTTCAATCCGGGGAGCTGTTTTTT
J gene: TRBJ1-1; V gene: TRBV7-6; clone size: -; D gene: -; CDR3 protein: CASSLDLGGMNTEAFF; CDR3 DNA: TGTGCCAGCAGCTTAGATTTGGGGGGAATGAACACTGAAGCTTTCTTT
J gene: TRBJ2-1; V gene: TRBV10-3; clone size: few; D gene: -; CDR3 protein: CAGGGYNEQFF; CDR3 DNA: TGTGCCGGGGGTGGTTACAATGAGCAGTTCTTC
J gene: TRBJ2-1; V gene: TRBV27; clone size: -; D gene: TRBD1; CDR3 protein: CASIGTDSYNEQFF; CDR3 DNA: TGTGCCAGCATTGGGACAGACTCCTACAATGAGCAGTTCTTC
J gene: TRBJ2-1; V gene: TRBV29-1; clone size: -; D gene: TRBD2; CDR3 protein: CSVVLAGLLDEQFF; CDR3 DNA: TGCAGCGTTGTACTAGCGGGACTCTTGGATGAGCAGTTCTTC
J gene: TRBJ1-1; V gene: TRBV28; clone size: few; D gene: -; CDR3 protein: CASSSPSLNTEAFF; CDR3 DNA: TGTGCCAGCAGTTCTCCCTCCCTGAACACTGAAGCTTTCTTT
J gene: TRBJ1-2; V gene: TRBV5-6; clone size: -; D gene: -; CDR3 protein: CASSLPQSYGYTF; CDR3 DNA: TGTGCCAGCAGCTTGCCCCAGAGCTATGGCTACACCTTC
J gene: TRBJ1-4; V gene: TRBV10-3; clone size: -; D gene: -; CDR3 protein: CAISESGGEKLFF; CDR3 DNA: TGTGCCATCAGTGAGTCAGGGGGAGAAAAACTGTTTTTT
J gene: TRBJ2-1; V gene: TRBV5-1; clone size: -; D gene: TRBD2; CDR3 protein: CASSLAGSSGNNEQFF; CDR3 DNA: TGCGCCAGCAGCTTGGCTGGTAGTAGCGGGAACAATGAGCAGTTCTTC
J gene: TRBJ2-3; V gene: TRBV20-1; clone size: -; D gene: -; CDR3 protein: CSARDADTQYF; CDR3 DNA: TGCAGTGCTAGAGATGCCGATACGCAGTATTTT
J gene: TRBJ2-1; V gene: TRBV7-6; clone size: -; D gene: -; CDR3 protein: CASSLVGHSDEQFF; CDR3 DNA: TGTGCCAGCAGCTTAGTAGGACATAGCGATGAGCAGTTCTTC
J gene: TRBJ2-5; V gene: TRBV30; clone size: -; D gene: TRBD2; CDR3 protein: CAWTGKTKTSGSETQYF; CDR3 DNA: TGTGCCTGGACAGGGAAAACTAAGACTAGCGGGAGCGAGACCCAGTACTTC
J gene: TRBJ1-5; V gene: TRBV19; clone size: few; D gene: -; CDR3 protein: CASQYSGNQPQHF; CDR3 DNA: TGTGCCAGTCAATATTCGGGCAATCAGCCCCAGCATTTT
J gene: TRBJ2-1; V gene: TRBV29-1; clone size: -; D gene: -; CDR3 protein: CSAGFGRGNEQFF; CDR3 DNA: TGCAGCGCTGGGTTTGGGCGAGGCAATGAGCAGTTCTTC
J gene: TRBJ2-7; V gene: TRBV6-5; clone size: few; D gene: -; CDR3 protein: CASSMRLLDYEQYF; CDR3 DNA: TGTGCCAGCAGTATGAGACTTCTAGACTACGAGCAGTACTTC
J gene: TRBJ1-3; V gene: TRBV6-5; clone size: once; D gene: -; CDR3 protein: CASSLHVSGNTIYF; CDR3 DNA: TGTGCCAGCAGCTTACACGTCTCTGGAAACACCATATATTTT
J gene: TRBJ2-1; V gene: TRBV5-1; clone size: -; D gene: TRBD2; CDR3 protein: CASSRQTSGRPYNEQFF; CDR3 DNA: TGCGCCAGCAGCCGTCAGACTAGCGGGAGGCCATACAATGAGCAGTTCTTC
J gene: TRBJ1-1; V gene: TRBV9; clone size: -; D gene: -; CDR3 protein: CASSYAIGSTEAFF; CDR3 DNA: TGTGCCAGCAGCTACGCTATTGGGAGCACTGAAGCTTTCTTT
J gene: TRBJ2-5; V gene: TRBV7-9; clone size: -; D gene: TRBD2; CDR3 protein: CASSLGEGDNRETQYF; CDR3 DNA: TGTGCCAGCAGTCTCGGGGAGGGAGACAATCGAGAGACCCAGTACTTC
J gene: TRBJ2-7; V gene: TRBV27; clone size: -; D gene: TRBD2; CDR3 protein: CASSLFSGSREQYF; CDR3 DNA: TGTGCCAGCAGTTTGTTTAGCGGGAGTCGGGAGCAGTACTTC
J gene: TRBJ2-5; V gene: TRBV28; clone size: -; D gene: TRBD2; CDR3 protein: CASSFFLSGSEKTQYF; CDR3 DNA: TGTGCCAGCAGTTTTTTCCTCAGCGGGAGCGAGAAGACCCAGTACTTC
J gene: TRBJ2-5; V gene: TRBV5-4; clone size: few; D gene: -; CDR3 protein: CASSFAGSQETQYF; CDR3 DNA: TGTGCCAGCAGCTTTGCGGGATCTCAGGAGACCCAGTACTTC
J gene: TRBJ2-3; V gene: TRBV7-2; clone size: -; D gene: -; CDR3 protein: CASSSPYPGQKSTDTQYF; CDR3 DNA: TGTGCCAGCAGCTCGCCCTACCCGGGACAAAAGAGCACAGATACGCAGTATTTT
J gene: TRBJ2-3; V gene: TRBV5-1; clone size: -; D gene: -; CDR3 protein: CASSLEIATDTQYF; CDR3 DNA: TGCGCCAGCAGCTTGGAGATAGCAACAGATACGCAGTATTTT
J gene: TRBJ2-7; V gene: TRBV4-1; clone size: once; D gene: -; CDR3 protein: CASSQDPGLEQYF; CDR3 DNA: TGCGCCAGCAGCCAAGATCCAGGACTCGAGCAGTACTTC
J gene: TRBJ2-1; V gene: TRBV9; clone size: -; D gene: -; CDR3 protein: CASSLRRGEAYNEQFF; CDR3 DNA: TGTGCCAGCAGCTTACGGAGGGGGGAGGCCTACAATGAGCAGTTCTTC
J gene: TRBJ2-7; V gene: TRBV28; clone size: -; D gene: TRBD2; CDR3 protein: CASRTLAGGSYEQYF; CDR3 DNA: TGTGCCAGCAGAACACTAGCGGGAGGTTCCTACGAGCAGTACTTC
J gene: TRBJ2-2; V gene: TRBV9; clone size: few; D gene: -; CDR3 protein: CASSVVTGELFF; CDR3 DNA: TGTGCCAGCAGCGTAGTCACCGGGGAGCTGTTTTTT
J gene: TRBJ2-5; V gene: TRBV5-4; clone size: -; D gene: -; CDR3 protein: CASSTKVAQETQYF; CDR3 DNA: TGTGCCAGCAGCACGAAGGTAGCCCAAGAGACCCAGTACTTC
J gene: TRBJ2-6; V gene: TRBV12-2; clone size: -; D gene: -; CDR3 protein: CASRLGRTQSRANVLTF; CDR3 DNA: TGTGCAAGTCGCCTCGGTCGCACACAAAGTCGGGCCAACGTCCTGACTTTC
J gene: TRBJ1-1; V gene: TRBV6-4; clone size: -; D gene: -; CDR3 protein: CASSDFGGQTEAFF; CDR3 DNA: TGTGCCAGCAGTGACTTTGGGGGGCAGACTGAAGCTTTCTTT
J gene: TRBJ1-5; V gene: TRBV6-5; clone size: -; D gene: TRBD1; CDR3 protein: CASSPGTGGNQPQHF; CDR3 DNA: TGTGCCAGCAGTCCCGGGACAGGGGGGAATCAGCCCCAGCATTTT
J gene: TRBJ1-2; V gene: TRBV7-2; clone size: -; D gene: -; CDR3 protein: CASSMGTDYGYTF; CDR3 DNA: TGTGCCAGCAGCATGGGGACGGACTATGGCTACACCTTC
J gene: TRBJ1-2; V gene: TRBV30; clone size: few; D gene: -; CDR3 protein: CASTSGYFYGYTF; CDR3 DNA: TGTGCCTCCACGTCGGGATACTTTTATGGCTACACCTTC
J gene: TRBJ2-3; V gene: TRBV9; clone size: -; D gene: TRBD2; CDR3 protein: CASSEGGNTDTQYF; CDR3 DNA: TGTGCCAGCAGCGAGGGAGGGAACACAGATACGCAGTATTTT
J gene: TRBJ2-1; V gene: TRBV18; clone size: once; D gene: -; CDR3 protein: CASSPLTRTGEQFF; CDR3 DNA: TGTGCCAGCTCACCACTCACCCGGACCGGTGAGCAGTTCTTC
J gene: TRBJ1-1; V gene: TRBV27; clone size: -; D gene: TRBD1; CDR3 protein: CASSLGEGQGGTEAFF; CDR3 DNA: TGTGCCAGCAGTTTAGGGGAGGGACAGGGAGGCACTGAAGCTTTCTTT
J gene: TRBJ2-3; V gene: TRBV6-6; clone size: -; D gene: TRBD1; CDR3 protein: CASRPPGQGKDTQYF; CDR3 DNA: TGTGCCAGCCGACCTCCGGGACAGGGGAAGGATACGCAGTATTTT
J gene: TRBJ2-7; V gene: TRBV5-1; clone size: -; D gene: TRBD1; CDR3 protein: CASSIRDRSYEQYF; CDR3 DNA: TGCGCCAGCAGCATCCGGGACAGGAGCTACGAGCAGTACTTC